Here is one TCR beta chain with its context. Antigen specificity is unknown. The source of the sample is a study of T cell responses to AZD1222 COVID-19 vaccine. Study-wide context: Pooling was applied to second doses at about 4 or about 12 weeks.

Clones were read by immunoSEQ multiplex PCR, and TCRdb kept only the in-frame ones, dropping some. The sample has roughly 150,000 clones; 80% to 95% are singletons. Germline V gene sequence: CDR1 ENHRY, CDR2 SYGVKD. Trimming stripped 4 bases from V and 3 bases from J, with 12 bases between. The length of the CDR3 is 14 residues. Study-level findings and limits: Spike-spanning, vaccine-associated CD4 TCRs were dominant at 160-218 and 743-854. Close to half of spike-specific TCRs reportedly recognize unmutated variant regions. Two doses of AZD1222 preceded a rise in Spike-specific TCR breadth and depth.

The genes are TRBV10-3 and TRBJ1-2; a weak D match, TRBD1 (6 bases). This TCR derives from an adult in good health. The sample was peripheral blood, taken on day 0 of AZD1222 vaccination. Here the CDR3 reads CAISGQGSDYGYTF. The CDR3 coding sequence is TGTGCCATCAGTGGGCAGGGGTCGGACTATGGCTACACCTTC.